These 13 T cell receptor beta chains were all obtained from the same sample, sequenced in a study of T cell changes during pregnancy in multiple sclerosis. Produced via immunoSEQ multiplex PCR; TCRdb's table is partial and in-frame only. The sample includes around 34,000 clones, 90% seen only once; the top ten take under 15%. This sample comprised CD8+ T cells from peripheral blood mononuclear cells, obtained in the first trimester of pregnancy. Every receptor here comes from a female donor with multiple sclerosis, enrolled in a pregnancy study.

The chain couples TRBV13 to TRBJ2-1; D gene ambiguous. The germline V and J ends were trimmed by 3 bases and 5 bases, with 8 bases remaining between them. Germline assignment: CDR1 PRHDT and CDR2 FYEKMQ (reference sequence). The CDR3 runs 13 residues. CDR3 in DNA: TGTGCCAGCAGCTTTACGACAAACAATGAGCAGTTCTTC. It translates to CASSFTTNNEQFF.

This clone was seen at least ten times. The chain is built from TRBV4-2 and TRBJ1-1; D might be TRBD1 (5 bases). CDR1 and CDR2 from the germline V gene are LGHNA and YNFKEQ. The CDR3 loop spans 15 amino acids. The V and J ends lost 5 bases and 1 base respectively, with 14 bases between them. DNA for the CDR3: TGTGCCAGCAGCTCTGAACAGGCCTCGAACACTGAAGCTTTCTTT. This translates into CASSSEQASNTEAFF.

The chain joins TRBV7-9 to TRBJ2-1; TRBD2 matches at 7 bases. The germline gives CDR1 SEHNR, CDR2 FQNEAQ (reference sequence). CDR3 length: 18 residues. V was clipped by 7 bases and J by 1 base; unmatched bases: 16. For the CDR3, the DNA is TGTGCCAGCACCCTAATGGGGGGGAGAAGAGGTTCCTACAATGAGCAGTTCTTC. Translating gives CASTLMGGRRGSYNEQFF. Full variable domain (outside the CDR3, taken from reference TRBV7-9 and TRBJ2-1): DTGVSQNPRHKITKRGQNVTFRCDPISEHNRLYWYRQTLGQGPEFLTYFQNEAQLEKSRLLSDRFSAERPKGSFSTLEIQRTEQGDSAMYLCASTLMGGRRGSYNEQFFGPGTRLTVL.

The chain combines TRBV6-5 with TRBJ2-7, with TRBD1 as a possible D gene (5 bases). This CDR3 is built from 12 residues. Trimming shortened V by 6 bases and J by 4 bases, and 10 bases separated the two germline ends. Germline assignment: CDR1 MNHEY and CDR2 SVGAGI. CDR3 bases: TGTGCCAGCAGCAGGTCAGGGTACGAGCAGTACTTC. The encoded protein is CASSRSGYEQYF.

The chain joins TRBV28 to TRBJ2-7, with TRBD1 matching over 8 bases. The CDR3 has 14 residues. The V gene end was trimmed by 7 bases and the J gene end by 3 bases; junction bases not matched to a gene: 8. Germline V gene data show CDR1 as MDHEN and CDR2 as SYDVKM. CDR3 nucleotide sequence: TGTGCCAGCACCTACGGACAGGGATACTACGAGCAGTACTTC. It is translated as CASTYGQGYYEQYF.

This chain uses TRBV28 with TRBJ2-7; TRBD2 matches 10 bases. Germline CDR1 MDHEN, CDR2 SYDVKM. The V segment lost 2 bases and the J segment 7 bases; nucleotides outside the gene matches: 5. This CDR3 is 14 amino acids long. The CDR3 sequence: CASSLRLAGEEQYF. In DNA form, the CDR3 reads TGTGCCAGCAGTTTAAGGCTAGCGGGAGAGGAGCAGTACTTC.

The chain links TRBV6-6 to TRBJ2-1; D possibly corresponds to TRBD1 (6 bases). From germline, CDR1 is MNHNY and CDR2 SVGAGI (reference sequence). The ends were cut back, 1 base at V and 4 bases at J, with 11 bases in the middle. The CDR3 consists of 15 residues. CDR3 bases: TGTGCCAGCAGTTACTTGCAGGGGTCTTACAATGAGCAGTTCTTC. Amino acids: CASSYLQGSYNEQFF.

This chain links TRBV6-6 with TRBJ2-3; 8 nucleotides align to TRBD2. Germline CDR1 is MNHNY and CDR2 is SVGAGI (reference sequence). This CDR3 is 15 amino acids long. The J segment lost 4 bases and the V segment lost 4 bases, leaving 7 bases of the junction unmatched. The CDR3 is CASSCSAGDADTQYF. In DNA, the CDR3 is TGTGCCAGCAGTTGCTCAGCGGGAGACGCAGATACGCAGTATTTT.

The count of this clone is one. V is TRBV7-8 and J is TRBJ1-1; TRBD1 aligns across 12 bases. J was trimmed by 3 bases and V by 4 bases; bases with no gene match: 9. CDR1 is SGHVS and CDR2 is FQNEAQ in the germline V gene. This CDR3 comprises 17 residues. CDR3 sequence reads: CASSSLPGQGADTEAFF. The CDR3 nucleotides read TGTGCCAGCAGCTCGCTACCGGGACAGGGGGCGGACACTGAAGCTTTCTTT. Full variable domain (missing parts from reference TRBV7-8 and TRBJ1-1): GAGVSQSPRYKVAKRGQDVALRCDPISGHVSLFWYQQALGQGPEFLTYFQNEAQLDKSGLPSDRFFAERPEGSVSTLKIQRTQQEDSAVYLCASSSLPGQGADTEAFFGQGTRLTVV.

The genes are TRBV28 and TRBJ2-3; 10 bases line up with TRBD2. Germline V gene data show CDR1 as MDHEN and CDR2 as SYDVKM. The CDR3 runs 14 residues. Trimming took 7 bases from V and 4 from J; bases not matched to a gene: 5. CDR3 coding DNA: TGTGCCAGCATCTCTAGCGGGAGTCCAGATACGCAGTATTTT. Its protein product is CASISSGSPDTQYF. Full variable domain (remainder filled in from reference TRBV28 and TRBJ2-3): DVKVTQSSRYLVKRTGEKVFLECVQDMDHENMFWYRQDPGLGLRLIYFSYDVKMKEKGDIPEGYSVSREKKERFSLILESASTNQTSMYLCASISSGSPDTQYFGPGTRLTVL.

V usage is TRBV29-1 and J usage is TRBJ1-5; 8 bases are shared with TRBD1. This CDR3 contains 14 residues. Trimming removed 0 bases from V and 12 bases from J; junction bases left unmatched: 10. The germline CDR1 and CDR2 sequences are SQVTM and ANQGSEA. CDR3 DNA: TGCAGCGTTGAAGACGGAACAGGGGGAGGGATCCAGCATTTT. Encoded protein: CSVEDGTGGGIQHF.

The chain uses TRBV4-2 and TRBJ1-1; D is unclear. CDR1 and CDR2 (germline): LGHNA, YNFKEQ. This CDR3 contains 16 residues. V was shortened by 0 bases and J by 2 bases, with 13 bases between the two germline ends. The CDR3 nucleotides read TGTGCCAGCAGCCAAGATGAAGGGCGGGGAAACACTGAAGCTTTCTTT. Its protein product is CASSQDEGRGNTEAFF.

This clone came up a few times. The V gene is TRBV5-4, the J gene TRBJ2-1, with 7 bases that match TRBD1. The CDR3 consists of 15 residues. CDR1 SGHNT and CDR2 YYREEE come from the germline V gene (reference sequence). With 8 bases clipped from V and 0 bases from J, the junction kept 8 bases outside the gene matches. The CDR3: CASQGETSSYNEQFF. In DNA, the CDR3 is TGTGCCAGTCAGGGGGAAACAAGCTCCTACAATGAGCAGTTCTTC.